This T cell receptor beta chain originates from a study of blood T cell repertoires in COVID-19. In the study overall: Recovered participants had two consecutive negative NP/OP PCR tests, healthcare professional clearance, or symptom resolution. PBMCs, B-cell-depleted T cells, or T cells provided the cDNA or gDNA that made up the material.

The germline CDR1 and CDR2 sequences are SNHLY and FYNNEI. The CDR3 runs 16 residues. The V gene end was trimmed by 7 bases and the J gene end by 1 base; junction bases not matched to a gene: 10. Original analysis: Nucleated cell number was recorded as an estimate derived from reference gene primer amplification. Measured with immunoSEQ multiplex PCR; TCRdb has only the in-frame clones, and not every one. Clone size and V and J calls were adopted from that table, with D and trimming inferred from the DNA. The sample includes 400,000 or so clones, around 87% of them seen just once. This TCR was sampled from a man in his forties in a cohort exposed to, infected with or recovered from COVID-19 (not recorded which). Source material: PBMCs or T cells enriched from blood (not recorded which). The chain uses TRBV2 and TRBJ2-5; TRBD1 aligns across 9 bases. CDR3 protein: CASIKGTGTIQETQYF. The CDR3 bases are TGTGCCAGCATAAAAGGGACAGGGACCATCCAAGAGACCCAGTACTTC.